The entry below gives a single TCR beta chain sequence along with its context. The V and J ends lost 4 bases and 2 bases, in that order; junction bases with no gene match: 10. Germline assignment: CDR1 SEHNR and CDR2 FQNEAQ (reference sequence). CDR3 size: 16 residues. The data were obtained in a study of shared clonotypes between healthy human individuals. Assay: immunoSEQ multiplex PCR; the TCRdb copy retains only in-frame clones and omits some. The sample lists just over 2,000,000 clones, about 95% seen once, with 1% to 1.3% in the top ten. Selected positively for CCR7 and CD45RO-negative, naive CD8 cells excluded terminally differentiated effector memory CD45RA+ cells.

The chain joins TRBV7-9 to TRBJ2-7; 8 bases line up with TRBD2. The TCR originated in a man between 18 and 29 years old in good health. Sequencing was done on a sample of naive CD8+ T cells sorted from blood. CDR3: CASSSLSGKGAYEQYF. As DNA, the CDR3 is TGTGCCAGCAGCTCCCTTAGCGGGAAGGGAGCCTACGAGCAGTACTTC.